This T cell receptor (beta chain) originates from a study of early T cells in non-severe SARS-CoV-2 infection. Using its own MiXCR run on the 5' RACE reads, TCRdb lists one record per CDR3 protein. The sample has tens of thousands of distinct CDR3 sequences, approximately 5.6% seen once. Germline-derived CDR1 and CDR2 are SEHNR and FQNEAQ (reference sequence). The V and J ends lost 5 bases and 4 bases, in that order; junction bases with no gene match: 13. This CDR3 contains 16 residues. The sequenced sample consisted of whole blood. This clonotype was sampled from an adult who was a healthcare worker with PCR-confirmed SARS-CoV-2 infection or an uninfected control (not recorded which). The chain recombines TRBV7-9 with TRBJ1-1; 7 bases agree with TRBD1. The CDR3: CASSTMTGRGGTEAFF. The CDR3 bases are TGTGCCAGCAGCACCATGACAGGGCGAGGCGGCACTGAAGCTTTCTTT.